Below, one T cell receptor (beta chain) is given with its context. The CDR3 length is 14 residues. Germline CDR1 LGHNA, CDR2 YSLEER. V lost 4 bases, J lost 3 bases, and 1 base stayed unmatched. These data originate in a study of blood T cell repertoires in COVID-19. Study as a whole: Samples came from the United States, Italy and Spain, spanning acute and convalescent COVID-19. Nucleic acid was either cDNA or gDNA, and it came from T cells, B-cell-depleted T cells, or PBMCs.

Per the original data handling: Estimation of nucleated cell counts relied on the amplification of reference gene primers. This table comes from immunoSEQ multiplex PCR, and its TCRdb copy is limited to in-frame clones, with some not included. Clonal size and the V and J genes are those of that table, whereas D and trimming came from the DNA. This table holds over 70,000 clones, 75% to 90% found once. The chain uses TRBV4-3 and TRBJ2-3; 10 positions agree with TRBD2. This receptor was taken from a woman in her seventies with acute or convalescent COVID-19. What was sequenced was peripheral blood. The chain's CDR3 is CASSPGLATDTQYF. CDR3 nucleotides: TGCGCCAGCAGCCCGGGACTAGCGACAGATACGCAGTATTTT.